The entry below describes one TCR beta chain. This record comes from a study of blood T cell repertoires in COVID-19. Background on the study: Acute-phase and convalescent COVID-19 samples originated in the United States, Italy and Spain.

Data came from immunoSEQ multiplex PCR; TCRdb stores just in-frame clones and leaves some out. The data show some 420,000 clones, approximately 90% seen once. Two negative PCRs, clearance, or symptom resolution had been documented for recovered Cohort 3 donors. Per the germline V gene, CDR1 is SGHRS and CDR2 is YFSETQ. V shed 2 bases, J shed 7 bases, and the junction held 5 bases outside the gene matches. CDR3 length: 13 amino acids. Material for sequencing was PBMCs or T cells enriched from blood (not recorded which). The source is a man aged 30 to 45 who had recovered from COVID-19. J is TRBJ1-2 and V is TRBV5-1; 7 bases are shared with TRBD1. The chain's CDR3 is CASSFTGAGGYTF. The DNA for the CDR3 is TGCGCCAGCAGCTTTACAGGGGCGGGTGGCTACACCTTC. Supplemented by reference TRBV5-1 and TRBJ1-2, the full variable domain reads KAGVTQTPRYLIKTRGQQVTLSCSPISGHRSVSWYQQTPGQGLQFLFEYFSETQRNKGNFPGRFSGRQFSNSRSEMNVSTLELGDSALYLCASSFTGAGGYTFGSGTRLTVV.